This TCR beta chain appears in the sequencing data of a study of neurological immune-mediated disorders. Study results and caveats: No sharing of CDR3 amino acid sequences was observed among expanded clones across subjects, suggesting private repertoires in all groups.

Germline values: CDR1 DFQATT, CDR2 SNEGSKA (reference sequence). The CDR3 length is 15 residues. Trimming cost V 6 bases and J 5 bases; bases outside gene matches: 8. Time point: longitudinal time-point 1 (baseline). With 10-nucleotide random UMIs included, cDNA was synthesized by 5'RACE. Every sequencing run generated over 170 million TCR-beta sequences from 15-18 subjects. TCRdb ran MiXCR on the 5' RACE reads and lists one entry per CDR3 protein. Of 50,000 to 70,000 distinct CDR3 sequences in the sample, over 8.5% were seen once. This clonotype was seen ten or more times. Its antigen is not known. The TCR originated in a male donor with HTLV-1-associated myelopathy (HAM/TSP). The sample was PBMCs. This chain uses TRBV20-1 with TRBJ2-3, with TRBD2 matching over 13 bases. The CDR3 DNA follows: TGCAGTGCACCGTCGAGGACTAGCGGGGGAGATACGCAGTATTTT. Its protein is CSAPSRTSGGDTQYF.